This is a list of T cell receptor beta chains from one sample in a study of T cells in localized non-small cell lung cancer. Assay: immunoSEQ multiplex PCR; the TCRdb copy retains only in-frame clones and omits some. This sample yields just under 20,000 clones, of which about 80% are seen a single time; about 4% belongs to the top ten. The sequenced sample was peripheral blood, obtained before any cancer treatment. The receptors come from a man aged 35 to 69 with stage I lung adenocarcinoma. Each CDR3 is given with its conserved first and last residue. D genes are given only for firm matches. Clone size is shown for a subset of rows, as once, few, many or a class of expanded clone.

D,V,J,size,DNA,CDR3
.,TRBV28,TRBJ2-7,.,TGTGCCAGCAGTCCCGATACATTGGGCTCCTACGAGCAGTACTTC,CASSPDTLGSYEQYF
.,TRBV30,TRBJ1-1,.,TGTGCCTGGAGCCCGGGGGCTGAAGCTTTCTTT,CAWSPGAEAFF
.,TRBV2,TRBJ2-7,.,TGTGCCAGCAGTGGAGACACCTACGAGCAGTACTTC,CASSGDTYEQYF
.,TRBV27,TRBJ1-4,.,TGTGCCAGCAGTTTATCGTGGACAACTAATGAAAAACTGTTTTTT,CASSLSWTTNEKLFF
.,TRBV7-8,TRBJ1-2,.,TGTGCCAGCAGCCCCTCCTCCGGCAGCACTAACTATGGCTACACCTTC,CASSPSSGSTNYGYTF
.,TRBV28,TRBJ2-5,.,TGTGCCAGCAGTACCGACGGACAGGAGGGACAAGAGACCCAGTACTTC,CASSTDGQEGQETQYF
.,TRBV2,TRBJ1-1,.,TGTGCCAGCAGTGAAGCAGGGGTCACTGAAGCTTTCTTT,CASSEAGVTEAFF
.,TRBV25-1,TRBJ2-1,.,TGTGCCAGCACCCCCTCGGGGATCGGCGACGGTTGGAACAATGAGCAGTTCTTC,CASTPSGIGDGWNNEQFF
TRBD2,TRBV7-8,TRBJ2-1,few,TGTGCCAGCAGCTTAAGGACTAGCTACAATGAGCAGTTCTTC,CASSLRTSYNEQFF
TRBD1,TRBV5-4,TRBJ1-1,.,TGTGCCAGCAGCTTCGAAGGGACAGGGGGCACTGAAGCTTTCTTT,CASSFEGTGGTEAFF
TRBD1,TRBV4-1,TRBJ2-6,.,TGCGCCAGCAGTCCCGGGACAGGGAATTCTGGGGCCAACGTCCTGACTTTC,CASSPGTGNSGANVLTF
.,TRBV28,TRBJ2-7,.,TGTGCCAGCAGTTTCTCCGCTTCGGGTGACGAGCAGTACTTC,CASSFSASGDEQYF
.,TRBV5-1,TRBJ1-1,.,TGCGCCAGCAGCTTGGACAGGGTGGGCACTGAAGCTTTCTTT,CASSLDRVGTEAFF
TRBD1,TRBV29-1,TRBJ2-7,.,TGCAGCGTTGAAACAGGGGACGGCTACGAGCAGTACTTC,CSVETGDGYEQYF
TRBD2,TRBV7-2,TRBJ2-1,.,TGTGCCAGCAGCTTAGGCGCTAGCGGGAGGGTTAACAATGAGCAGTTCTTC,CASSLGASGRVNNEQFF
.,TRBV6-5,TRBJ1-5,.,TGTGCCAGCAGTTGGGCCGTGGGAGGTCAGCCCCAGCATTTT,CASSWAVGGQPQHF
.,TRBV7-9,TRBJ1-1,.,TGTGCCAGCAGCTTAGAGAGCGGGACTGAAGCTTTCTTT,CASSLESGTEAFF
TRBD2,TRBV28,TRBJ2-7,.,TGTGCCAGCGGTCATAGCGGGAACGAGCAGTACTTC,CASGHSGNEQYF
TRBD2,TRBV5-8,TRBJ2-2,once,TGTGCCAGCAGCTTCCAGCGGGAGGACACCGGGGAGCTGTTTTTT,CASSFQREDTGELFF
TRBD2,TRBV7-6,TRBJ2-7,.,TGTGCCAGCAGCTTTCGGCGGGGGGTTACCTACGAGCAGTACTTC,CASSFRRGVTYEQYF